The clone carrying this T cell receptor beta chain was detected many times. This entry comes from a study of metastatic and nonmetastatic thyroid tumors. Study background: For malignant and benign thyroid patients, tumor or nodule tissue and blood were the sources whose repertoires were compared.

This CDR3 contains 13 residues. The V and J ends lost 6 bases and 7 bases, in that order; junction bases with no gene match: 5. CDR1 and CDR2 from the germline V gene are SGHVS and FQNEAQ. TCRdb re-called clones from the PCR reads using MiXCR. Among about 13,000 clones listed, approximately 27% were seen once. Treatment of any kind had been given to no patient before thyroid surgery. Material for sequencing was tumor tissue. The chain recombines TRBV7-8 with TRBJ1-5; 8 nucleotides match TRBD1. The TCR was taken from a female donor with papillary thyroid cancer or a benign thyroid nodule (not recorded which). Some clones in this sample may be carry-over from other donors' samples. The CDR3 DNA is TGTGCCAGCAGGACAGGGGCGTCCCAGCCCCAGCATTTT. As protein: CASRTGASQPQHF. The full variable domain, rest sourced from reference TRBV7-8 and TRBJ1-5, is GAGVSQSPRYKVAKRGQDVALRCDPISGHVSLFWYQQALGQGPEFLTYFQNEAQLDKSGLPSDRFFAERPEGSVSTLKIQRTQQEDSAVYLCASRTGASQPQHFGDGTRLSIL.